These 14 T cell receptor beta chains share one sample of origin, sequenced in a study of identical twins. TCRdb re-called the 5' RACE reads with MiXCR, one entry per CDR3 protein. The repertoire holds 500,000 to 700,000 distinct CDR3 sequences, with just over 7% as singletons. The same data also went into a second study, on yellow fever vaccine responses in identical twins.

Material: PBMCs. These receptors were taken from a woman younger than 35 in good health.

This clonotype was observed a few times. The chain joins TRBV20-1 to TRBJ1-5; tentative D call: TRBD1 (6 bases). Germline CDR1 reads DFQATT; CDR2 reads SNEGSKA (reference sequence). The CDR3 covers 14 residues. Deletions cut 5 bases from V and 4 bases from J, with 15 bases between. CDR3 sequence: CSARQVGGNQPQHF. The CDR3 DNA reads as TGCAGTGCTCGACAGGTCGGCGGAAATCAGCCCCAGCATTTT.

CDR3 DNA: TGCAGTGCTAGAGTTTTCTCGGGTAGCGGGGTCACCTTCTACAATGAGCAGTTCTTC. Translated, it gives CSARVFSGSGVTFYNEQFF. The chain couples TRBV20-1 to TRBJ2-1; 8 nucleotides line up with TRBD2. The CDR3 has 19 residues. V lost 1 base to trimming and J lost 3 bases; unmatched junction nucleotides: 17. Germline CDR1 is DFQATT and CDR2 is SNEGSKA (reference sequence).

The table lists this clonotype with a few counts. The chain combines TRBV5-1 with TRBJ2-1, with 7 bases aligning to TRBD2. The CDR3 length is 15 residues. Per germline, CDR1 SGHRS and CDR2 YFSETQ. V dropped 0 bases and J dropped 3; count of bases not matched to a gene: 3. CDR3 residues: CASSLDSGRYNEQFF. CDR3 nucleotides: TGCGCCAGCAGCTTGGATAGCGGGCGCTACAATGAGCAGTTCTTC.

V usage is TRBV11-2 and J usage is TRBJ2-2; 9 bases are shared with TRBD1. CDR3 length: 19 residues. Looked up from germline, CDR1 is SGHAT and CDR2 is FQNNGV. Trimming took 4 bases from V and 5 from J; bases not matched to a gene: 17. CDR3 loop: CASSSEGLGQGMITGELFF. In nucleotides, the CDR3 is TGTGCCAGCAGCTCTGAGGGGCTGGGACAGGGCATGATTACCGGGGAGCTGTTTTTT.

A few counts support this clonotype. V usage is TRBV29-1 and J usage is TRBJ2-2; possibly TRBD2 for D (5 bases). Trimming left V 8 bases short and J 7 bases short, with 11 bases between. CDR3 length equals 11 residues. Germline V CDR1 and CDR2: SQVTM, ANQGSEA. CDR3 nucleotide sequence: TGCAGCTACCTCCGGGGCGGGGAGCTGTTTTTT. Its translation is CSYLRGGELFF.

The chain joins TRBV5-1 to TRBJ2-7, with D possibly matching TRBD1 (5 bases). V lost 6 bases, J lost 6 bases, and 19 bases lay in between. The CDR3 has 14 residues. Germline loops: CDR1 SGHRS, CDR2 YFSETQ. The CDR3 sequence: CASTQGLRTGEQYF. Written as DNA, the CDR3 is TGCGCCAGCACCCAGGGTCTAAGGACGGGCGAGCAGTACTTC.

V is TRBV12-3 or TRBV12-4 and J is TRBJ1-2; D unresolved. Trimming stripped 2 bases from V and 1 base from J, with 11 bases between. The CDR3 loop spans 15 amino acids. The CDR3 DNA follows: TGTGCCAGCAGTTTACAGGCAGGAATTAACTATGGCTACACCTTC. It is translated as CASSLQAGINYGYTF.

This clonotype was found a few times. The genes are TRBV20-1 and TRBJ2-1; D is uncertain. Germline loops: CDR1 DFQATT, CDR2 SNEGSKA (reference sequence). CDR3 length: 13 amino acids. The ends were cut back, 2 bases at V and 6 bases at J, with 11 bases in the middle. Here the CDR3 DNA reads TGCAGTGCTAGACAGGTCGATGTCAATGAGCAGTTCTTC. It specifies CSARQVDVNEQFF.

This clonotype has a count of ten or more. The rearrangement links TRBV24-1 to TRBJ2-1; D gene uncertain. There are 11 residues in the CDR3. Germline V gives CDR1 KGHDR, CDR2 SFDVKD. V lost 1 base, J lost 8 bases, and 2 bases lay in between. CDR3 amino acids: CATSDFDEQFF. CDR3 bases: TGTGCCACCAGTGATTTTGATGAGCAGTTCTTC.

This clonotype was seen many times. The V gene is TRBV12-3 or TRBV12-4, the J gene TRBJ2-1; no reliable D call. This CDR3 is built from 14 residues. The V end was cut by 5 bases, the J end by 5 bases, with 13 bases between. The CDR3 sequence is CASSHRRWDNEQFF. For the CDR3, the DNA is TGTGCCAGCAGTCACCGTCGATGGGACAATGAGCAGTTCTTC.

The rearrangement uses TRBV7-2 and TRBJ1-4; 8 bases align to TRBD1. There are 15 residues in the CDR3. Germline-derived CDR1 and CDR2 are SGHTA and FQGNSA. After removal of 5 bases from V and 5 bases from J, the junction contained 7 bases not matched to a gene. The CDR3 region is CASSNGTGVNEKLFF. CDR3 in DNA: TGTGCCAGCAGCAATGGGACAGGTGTAAATGAAAAACTGTTTTTT.

The rearrangement joins TRBV12-3 or TRBV12-4 to TRBJ2-1; no definite D call. The CDR3 covers 12 residues. V was clipped by 7 bases and J by 10 bases, with 14 bases between them. The CDR3 spells CASTNFGREQFF. As DNA, the CDR3 is TGTGCCAGCACCAATTTTGGGCGCGAGCAGTTCTTC.

This clonotype appeared many times. This chain uses TRBV5-1 with TRBJ2-5; the D is unclear. The V gene lost 1 base and the J gene lost 5 bases, with 9 bases spanning the gap. CDR3 size: 13 residues. CDR1 SGHRS and CDR2 YFSETQ come from the germline V gene. The CDR3 spells CASSLQVGETQYF. DNA for the CDR3: TGCGCCAGCAGCTTGCAAGTGGGCGAGACCCAGTACTTC.

The chain has TRBV7-3 and TRBJ2-3, with D uncertain. The length of the CDR3 is 12 residues. V was clipped by 3 bases and J by 6 bases, with 7 bases between them. The V gene's germline CDR1 is SGHTA and CDR2 FQGTGA. The CDR3 region has the DNA TGTGCCAGCAGCTTCCCAATGGATACGCAGTATTTT. It yields the protein CASSFPMDTQYF.